The 9 T cell receptor beta chains presented below share a single source sample, sequenced in a study of T cells in Graves' hyperthyroidism and ophthalmopathy. TCR beta CDR3 sequences were amplified from RNA transcripts. The HTBI set primed first-round TCR CDR3 RT-PCR. TCRdb redid the calling of the multiplex PCR reads with MiXCR, one entry per CDR3 protein. The repertoire has about 570,000 distinct CDR3 sequences, under 60% of them found once; the top ten carry around 20%. The sample was peripheral blood or thyroid tissue (not recorded which). The receptors here all came from an adult woman with Graves' disease, either hyperthyroidism or ophthalmopathy (not recorded which).

A remark on this clonotype: One end of the junction is discordant with germline, which a read error may explain. V and J are TRBV7-6 and TRBJ2-7; 12 nucleotides align to TRBD2. TRBJ2-1 explains the end of the DNA better; the J call may be wrong. The CDR3 runs to 15 residues. CDR1 is SGHVS and CDR2 is FNYEAQ in the germline V gene. The chain's CDR3 is CASSPLAGGPVEQFF. The CDR3 coding sequence is TGTGCTAGCAGCCCGCTAGCGGGAGGGCCGGTTGAGCAGTTCTTC.

The sample holds many counts of this clonotype. V and J are TRBV7-8 and TRBJ2-5; possibly TRBD1 for D (5 bases). The CDR3 sequence is 13 residues long. Germline V lookup: CDR1 SGHVS, CDR2 FQNEAQ. Trimming took 5 bases from V and 3 from J, leaving 10 bases between them. In DNA, the CDR3 is TGTGCCAGCAGCGCCTACAGGAAAGAGACCCAGTACTTC. Protein product: CASSAYRKETQYF.

The chain carries TRBV19 and TRBJ1-1, with D perhaps matching TRBD1 (6 bases). The CDR3 totals 14 residues. The germline gives CDR1 LNHDA, CDR2 SQIVND (reference sequence). The V end lost 6 bases, the J end lost 1 base, and 12 bases lay between the germline ends. CDR3 in amino acids: CASSYRDTNTEAFF. The CDR3 DNA follows: TGTGCCAGTAGCTATCGGGACACGAACACTGAAGCTTTCTTT. The full variable domain, its missing parts supplied by reference TRBV19 and TRBJ1-1, is DGGITQSPKYLFRKEGQNVTLSCEQNLNHDAMYWYRQDPGQGLRLIYYSQIVNDFQKGDIAEGYSVSREKKESFPLTVTSAQKNPTAFYLCASSYRDTNTEAFFGQGTRLTVV.

V and J are TRBV7-2 and TRBJ1-1; unclear D gene. V lost 7 bases and J lost 1, with 10 bases in between. Per the germline V gene, CDR1 is SGHTA and CDR2 is FQGNSA. The CDR3 sequence is 13 residues long. Written as DNA, the CDR3 is TGTGCCAGCACCGCAACAGCGAACACTGAAGCTTTCTTT. Its translation is CASTATANTEAFF.

The sample holds many counts of this clonotype. CDR3 protein: CASSQGATEWQYF. The CDR3, as DNA: TGCGCCAGCAGCCAAGGCGCGACAGAATGGCAGTACTTC. The V gene is TRBV4-1, the J gene TRBJ2-7; D is possibly TRBD1 (5 bases). Germline CDR1 MGHRA, CDR2 YSYEKL. Trimming cost V 1 base and J 9 bases, with 13 bases left between them. This CDR3 comprises 13 residues.

About this clonotype: A read error may explain this, as a much larger clone is one base away. The chain recombines TRBV27 with TRBJ1-1; possibly TRBD1 for D (5 bases). CDR1 is MNHEY, CDR2 SMNVEV, per germline (reference sequence). V gave up 5 bases and J gave up 8 bases, with 21 bases separating them. This CDR3 contains 15 residues. Here the CDR3 DNA reads TGTGCCAGCAGTGCTAGGACACCTTCGAGGTCGGAAGCTTTCTTT. Translating it yields CASSARTPSRSEAFF.

As regards this clonotype: No conserved phenylalanine or tryptophan ends this CDR3, so it is likely a read error. No DNA is shown, since the ends of the CDR3 on it are uncertain; the CDR3 is the one TCRdb lists. The genes are TRBV9 and TRBJ1-6. The CDR3 spans 9 residues, counting both ends. The germline V gene has CDR1 SGDLS and CDR2 YYNGEE. CDR3 protein: CASSVETTL.

This clonotype was counted only a few times. The chain has TRBV10-3 and TRBJ1-4, with D uncertain. CDR1 and CDR2 (germline): ENHRY, SYGVKD. V shed 4 bases and J shed 4 bases, with 4 bases lying between them. The CDR3 runs 12 residues. The CDR3 nucleotides read TGTGCCATCAGTGGCAGTAATGAAAAACTGTTTTTT. This encodes CAISGSNEKLFF.

This clonotype was observed once. The CDR3 protein is CASSQRGGLETQYF. The CDR3 DNA follows: TGTGCCAGCAGCCAGCGGGGGGGCTTGGAGACCCAGTACTTC. The chain combines TRBV7-8 with TRBJ2-5; 10 nucleotides agree with TRBD2. V lost 5 bases and J lost 5; bases outside the gene matches: 5. The CDR3 is 14 amino acids. Per the germline V gene, CDR1 is SGHVS and CDR2 is FQNEAQ.